The clone carrying this T cell receptor (beta chain) was seen a few times. What it binds is not known. This sample stems from a study of T cell repertoires in cytomegalovirus infection. Trimming pared 8 bases from V and 6 bases from J, leaving 19 bases between. Germline CDR1 and CDR2: LNHDA and SQIVND (reference sequence). The CDR3 length is 15 residues. TCRdb reanalysed the reads using MiXCR and keeps one entry per CDR3 protein. The repertoire includes 830,000 or so distinct CDR3 sequences, approximately 29% of them detected once, and 12% sits in the top ten. The sequences come from cultured CD8+ T cells from PBMCs, collected from culture after CMV antigen stimulation. The source is a human donor in good health (CMV status not recorded). Some clones in this sample may be carry-over from other donors' samples. V is TRBV19 and J is TRBJ2-2; D possibly corresponds to TRBD1 (5 bases). In DNA form, the CDR3 reads TGTGCCAGTGAGTGGGCAGGGAATTTCGCCGGGGAGCTGTTTTTT. Residues: CASEWAGNFAGELFF.